This T cell receptor (beta chain) was captured by sequencing in a study of post-analysis software for immune sequencing data. Regarding the study as a whole: For normalized Chao1 diversity, multiple sclerosis patients scored significantly lower than controls did. Strong co-clustering by F measure was seen for same-batch samples. There were five or six TRBV segments more frequent in patients than controls, and TRBV5-6, TRBV5-1 and TRBV20-1 were among them.

Tagging with unique molecular identifiers was a feature of the TCR beta cDNA libraries. TCRdb itself ran the PCR reads through MiXCR, one entry per CDR3 protein. This table holds roughly 650,000 distinct CDR3 sequences, around 60% found once. V lost 4 bases and J lost 3; bases outside the gene matches: 3. The CDR3 has 13 residues. Germline assignment: CDR1 SGHRS and CDR2 YFSETQ. In this sample, this clonotype turned up a few times. The antigen remains undetermined. V is TRBV5-1 and J is TRBJ2-5, with TRBD1 identical over 7 bases. This TCR came from a girl aged 2 to 9 with multiple sclerosis. The sample taken for sequencing was blood. CDR3 in DNA: TGCGCCAGCAGCAGGGGGCACAAAGAGACCCAGTACTTC. This translates into CASSRGHKETQYF.